This T cell receptor (beta chain) was identified in a study of blood T cell repertoires in COVID-19. On the study more broadly: Some COVID-19 samples were acute and others convalescent; all came from the United States, Italy and Spain. Sample material is recorded as cDNA or gDNA derived from T cells, B-cell-depleted T cells, or PBMCs.

Germline assignment: CDR1 LGHNT and CDR2 FRNRAP. This CDR3 comprises 15 residues. Trimming took off 2 bases at V and 4 bases at J, with 14 bases between the two ends. This clone came up once. Original processing notes: Reference gene primer amplification gave nucleated cell count estimates. Repertoires were generated with immunoSEQ multiplex PCR, while TCRdb's copy carries only in-frame clones and drops some. D and trimming were read from the DNA, whereas the V and J calls and clone size are those reported in that table. The data hold some 200,000 clones, with roughly four fifths observed a single time.

Sample: peripheral blood. The chain uses TRBV12-5 and TRBJ1-1, with a weak D call TRBD1 (5 bases). This receptor was obtained from a woman aged 25-40 years who had recovered from COVID-19. This chain's CDR3 is CASGLIVSGRTEAFF. In DNA form, the CDR3 reads TGTGCTAGTGGTTTGATAGTTTCAGGGCGCACTGAAGCTTTCTTT.